The T cell receptor beta chain described here comes from a study of Graves' ophthalmopathy and Graves' hyperthyroidism. This clonotype was seen at least ten times. Amplification targeted the TCR beta CDR3 regions, with RNA transcripts as the source material. RT-PCR in the first round used HTBI primers; a second-round multiplex PCR followed. TCRdb processed the multiplex PCR reads anew with MiXCR; each CDR3 protein has one entry. The sample carries hundreds of thousands of distinct CDR3 sequences, over 40% recorded once. The CDR3 sequence is 13 residues long. Germline CDR1 reads SQVTM; CDR2 reads ANQGSEA. V was clipped by 6 bases and J by 3 bases; unmatched bases: 6.

Sequenced material: peripheral blood. The V gene is TRBV29-1, the J gene TRBJ1-2, with 8 nucleotides matching TRBD1. This sequence was found in an adult man with Graves' ophthalmopathy. The CDR3 bases are TGCAGCGTCGGACAGGGCATTGACTATGGCTACACCTTC. It encodes CSVGQGIDYGYTF. Filled out from reference TRBV29-1 and TRBJ1-2, the complete variable domain reads SAVISQKPSRDICQRGTSLTIQCQVDSQVTMMFWYRQQPGQSLTLIATANQGSEATYESGFVIDKFPISRPNLTFSTLTVSNMSPEDSSIYLCSVGQGIDYGYTFGSGTRLTVV.